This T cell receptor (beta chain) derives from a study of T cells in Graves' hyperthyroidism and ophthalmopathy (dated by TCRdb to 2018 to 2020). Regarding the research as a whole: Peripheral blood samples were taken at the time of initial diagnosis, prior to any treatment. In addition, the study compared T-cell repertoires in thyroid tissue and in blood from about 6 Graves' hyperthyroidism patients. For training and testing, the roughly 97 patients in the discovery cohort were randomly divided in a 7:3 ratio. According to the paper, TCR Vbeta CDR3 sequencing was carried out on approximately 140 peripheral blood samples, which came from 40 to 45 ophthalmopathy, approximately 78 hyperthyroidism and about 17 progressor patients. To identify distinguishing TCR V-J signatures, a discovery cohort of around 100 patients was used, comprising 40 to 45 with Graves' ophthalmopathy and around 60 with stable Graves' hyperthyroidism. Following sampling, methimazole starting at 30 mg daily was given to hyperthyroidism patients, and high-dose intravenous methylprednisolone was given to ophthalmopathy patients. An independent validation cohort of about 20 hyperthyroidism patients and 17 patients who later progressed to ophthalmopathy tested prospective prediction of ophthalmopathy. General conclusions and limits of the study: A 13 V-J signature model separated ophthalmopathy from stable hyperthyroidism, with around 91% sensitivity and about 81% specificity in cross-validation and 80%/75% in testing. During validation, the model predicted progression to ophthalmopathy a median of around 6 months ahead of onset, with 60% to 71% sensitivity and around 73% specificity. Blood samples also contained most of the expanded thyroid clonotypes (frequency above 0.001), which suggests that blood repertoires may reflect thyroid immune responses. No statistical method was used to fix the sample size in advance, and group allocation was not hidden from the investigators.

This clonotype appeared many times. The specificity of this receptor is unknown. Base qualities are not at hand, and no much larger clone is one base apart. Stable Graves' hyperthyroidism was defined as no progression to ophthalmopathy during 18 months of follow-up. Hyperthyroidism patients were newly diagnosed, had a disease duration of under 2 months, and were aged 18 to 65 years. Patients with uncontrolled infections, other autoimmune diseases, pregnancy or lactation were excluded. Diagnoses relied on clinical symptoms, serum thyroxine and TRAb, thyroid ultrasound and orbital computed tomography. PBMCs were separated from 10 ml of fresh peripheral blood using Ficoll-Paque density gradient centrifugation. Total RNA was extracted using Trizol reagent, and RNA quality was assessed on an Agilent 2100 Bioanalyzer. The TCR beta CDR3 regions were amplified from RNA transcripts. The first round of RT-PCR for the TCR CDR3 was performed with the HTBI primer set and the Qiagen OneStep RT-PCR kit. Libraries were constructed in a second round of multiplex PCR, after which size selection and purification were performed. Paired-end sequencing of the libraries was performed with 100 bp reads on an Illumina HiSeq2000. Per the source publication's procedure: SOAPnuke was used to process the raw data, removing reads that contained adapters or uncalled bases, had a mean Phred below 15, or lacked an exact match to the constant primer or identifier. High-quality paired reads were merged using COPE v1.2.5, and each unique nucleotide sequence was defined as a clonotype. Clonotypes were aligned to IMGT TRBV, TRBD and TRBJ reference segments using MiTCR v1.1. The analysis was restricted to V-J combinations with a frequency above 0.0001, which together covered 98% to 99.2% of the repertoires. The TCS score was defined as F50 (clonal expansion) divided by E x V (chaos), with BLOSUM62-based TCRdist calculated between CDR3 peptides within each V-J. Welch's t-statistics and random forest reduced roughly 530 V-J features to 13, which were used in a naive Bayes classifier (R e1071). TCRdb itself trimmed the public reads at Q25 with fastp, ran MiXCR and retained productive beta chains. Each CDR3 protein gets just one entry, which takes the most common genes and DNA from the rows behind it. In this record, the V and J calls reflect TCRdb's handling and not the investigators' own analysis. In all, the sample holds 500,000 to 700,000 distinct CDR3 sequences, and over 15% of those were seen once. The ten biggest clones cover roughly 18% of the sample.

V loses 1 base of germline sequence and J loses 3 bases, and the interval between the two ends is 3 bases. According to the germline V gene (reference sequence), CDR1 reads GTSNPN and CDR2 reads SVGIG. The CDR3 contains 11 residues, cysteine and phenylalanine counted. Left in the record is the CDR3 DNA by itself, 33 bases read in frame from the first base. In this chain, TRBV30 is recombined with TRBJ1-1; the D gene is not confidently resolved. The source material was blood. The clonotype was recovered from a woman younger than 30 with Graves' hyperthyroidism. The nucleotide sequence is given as TGTGCCTGGAGTGGGGACACTGAAGCTTTCTTT. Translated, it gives CAWSGDTEAFF.